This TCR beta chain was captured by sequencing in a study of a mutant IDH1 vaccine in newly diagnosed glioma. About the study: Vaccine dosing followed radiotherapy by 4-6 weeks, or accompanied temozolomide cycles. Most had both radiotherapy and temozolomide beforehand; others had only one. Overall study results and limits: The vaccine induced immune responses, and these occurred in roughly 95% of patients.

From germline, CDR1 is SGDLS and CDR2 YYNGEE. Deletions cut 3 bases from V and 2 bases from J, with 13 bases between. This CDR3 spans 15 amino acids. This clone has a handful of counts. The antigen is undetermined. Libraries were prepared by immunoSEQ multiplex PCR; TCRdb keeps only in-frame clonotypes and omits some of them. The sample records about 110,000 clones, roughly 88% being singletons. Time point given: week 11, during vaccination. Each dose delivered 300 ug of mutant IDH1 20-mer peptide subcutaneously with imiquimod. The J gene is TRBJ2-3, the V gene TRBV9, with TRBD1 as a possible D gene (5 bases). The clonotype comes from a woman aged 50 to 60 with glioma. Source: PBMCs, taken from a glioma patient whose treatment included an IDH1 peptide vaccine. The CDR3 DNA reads TGTGCCAGCAGCGCCTTAACAGGTTCCACAGATACGCAGTATTTT. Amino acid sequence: CASSALTGSTDTQYF.